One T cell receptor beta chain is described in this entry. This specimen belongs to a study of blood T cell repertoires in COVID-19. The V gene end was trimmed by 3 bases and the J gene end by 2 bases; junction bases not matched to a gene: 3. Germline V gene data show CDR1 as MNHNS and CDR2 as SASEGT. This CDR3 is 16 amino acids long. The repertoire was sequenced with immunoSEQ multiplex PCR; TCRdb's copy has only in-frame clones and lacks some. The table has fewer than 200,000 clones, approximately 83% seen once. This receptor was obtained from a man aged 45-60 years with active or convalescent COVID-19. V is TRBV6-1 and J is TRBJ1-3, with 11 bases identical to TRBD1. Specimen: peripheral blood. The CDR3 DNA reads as TGTGCCAGCAGTGAGGCGGACAGGGGGCCTGGAAACACCATATATTTT. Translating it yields CASSEADRGPGNTIYF.